What follows is one T cell receptor (beta chain) and its context. The target antigen is unknown. V shed 2 bases, J shed 10 bases, and the junction held 13 bases outside the gene matches. There are 15 residues in the CDR3. Germline CDR1 MGHRA, CDR2 YSYEKL. This PCR relied on a set of 60 Vbeta primers and 13 Jbeta primers. Sequencing used immunoSEQ multiplex PCR; TCRdb keeps in-frame clones, though not all of them. The listing records tens of thousands of clones. This sample is drawn from a study of cytomegalovirus exposure and HLA in healthy donors. Study context: Genetic ancestry analysis placed more than 80% of the 350 to 500 donors that were genotyped in the Caucasian-associated cluster.

Overall study findings and caveats: Indistinguishability led to the exclusion of some V segments, TRBV6-2 and TRBV6-3 included. Other equally common chains were less clonally expanded than HLA-associated TCR beta chains, a later analysis showed.

The V gene is TRBV4-1, the J gene TRBJ1-1, with TRBD1 identical over 7 bases. The clonotype comes from a man younger than 40 in good health and CMV-seropositive. The material sequenced was PBMCs. The CDR3 reads CASSQSPGGLPGAFF. CDR3 DNA sequence: TGCGCCAGCAGCCAATCCCCAGGGGGGTTACCTGGAGCTTTCTTT.